The 21 T cell receptor beta chains in this list originate from one sample, sequenced in a study of T cells after posttransplantation cyclophosphamide. Profiling relied on immunoSEQ multiplex PCR, and the TCRdb table lists in-frame clones only, not all of them. The sample includes 1,500 to 2,000 clones, roughly three quarters of them seen just once. Cyclophosphamide on days +3 and +4 followed busulfan-fludarabine conditioning and a marrow graft. Sequencing used CD4+ T cells sorted from blood, obtained after allogeneic stem cell transplant with posttransplant cyclophosphamide. These receptors were taken from a female patient in her 60s who received an allogeneic stem cell transplant from a related donor and was CMV-positive. Some T cells may be transferred from the graft donor.

The chain combines TRBV28 with TRBJ2-7; TRBD2 might be the D (6 bases). There are 15 residues in the CDR3. The V gene lost 1 base and the J gene lost 5 bases, with 15 bases spanning the gap. CDR1 is MDHEN and CDR2 is SYDVKM in the germline V gene. CDR3: CASSLFRLARHEQYF. CDR3 nucleotides: TGTGCCAGCAGTTTATTCAGGCTAGCGAGGCACGAGCAGTACTTC.

This clone was counted once. V and J are TRBV18 and TRBJ1-5, with D possibly matching TRBD1 (6 bases). The V and J ends lost 4 bases and 7 bases respectively, with 17 bases between them. The CDR3 contains 15 residues. CDR1 and CDR2 from the germline V gene are KGHSH and LQKENI. CDR3 DNA sequence: TGTGCCAGCTCACTACAGGGTGGGACCCCACAGCCCCAGCATTTT. Protein product: CASSLQGGTPQPQHF.

This clone ranks as large. The V gene is TRBV4-1, the J gene TRBJ1-2; tentative D call: TRBD1 (5 bases). Trimming took 1 base from V and 4 from J, leaving 28 bases between them. The CDR3 covers 20 residues. The germline gives CDR1 MGHRA, CDR2 YSYEKL. CDR3 DNA sequence: TGCGCCAGCAGCCAAGGTCAGAGCATAGGGGCCGCGAACGCGTTCTATGGCTACACCTTC. It is translated as CASSQGQSIGAANAFYGYTF.

The chain combines TRBV7-9 with TRBJ2-7, with D unresolved. This CDR3 comprises 12 residues. V was pared by 3 bases and J by 0 bases, with 3 bases between. From germline, CDR1 is SEHNR and CDR2 FQNEAQ (reference sequence). CDR3 DNA: TGTGCCAGCAGCTTCAACTCCTACGAGCAGTACTTC. Translating gives CASSFNSYEQYF.

The chain links TRBV7-9 to TRBJ2-7; TRBD1 aligns across 9 bases. The CDR3 sequence is 16 residues long. Germline V CDR1 and CDR2: SEHNR, FQNEAQ (reference sequence). Germline trimming cut 5 bases from V and 0 bases from J; bases unmatched to any gene: 8. Here the CDR3 reads CASSLGQGMSSYEQYF. The CDR3 DNA is TGTGCCAGCAGCCTGGGACAGGGTATGAGCTCCTACGAGCAGTACTTC. The variable domain in full, with the rest retrieved from reference TRBV7-9 and TRBJ2-7, is DTGVSQNPRHKITKRGQNVTFRCDPISEHNRLYWYRQTLGQGPEFLTYFQNEAQLEKSRLLSDRFSAERPKGSFSTLEIQRTEQGDSAMYLCASSLGQGMSSYEQYFGPGTRLTVT.

The chain uses TRBV7-3 and TRBJ2-3; 9 nucleotides align to TRBD2. This CDR3 has 17 residues. CDR1 is SGHTA, CDR2 FQGTGA, per germline. With V trimmed by 1 base and J by 4 bases, 9 bases remained unmatched. CDR3 nucleotides: TGTGCCAGCAGCTTAAGTGGGCGGGGGGGCCGAGCAGATACGCAGTATTTT. It is translated as CASSLSGRGGRADTQYF.

About this clone itself: This sample also contains other DNA sequences that code for the same CDR3. The rearrangement joins TRBV2 to TRBJ1-5; D call uncertain. Trimming cost V 6 bases and J 4 bases, with 4 bases left between them. Germline V CDR1 and CDR2: SNHLY, FYNNEI. The CDR3 contains 11 residues. The CDR3 sequence is CASSLNQPQHF. The CDR3 DNA follows: TGTGCCAGCAGCTTAAATCAGCCCCAGCATTTT.

V and J are TRBV28 and TRBJ2-2; no reliable D call. CDR3 length: 13 residues. Trimming removed 8 bases at V and 0 bases at J, with 7 bases between. Germline values: CDR1 MDHEN, CDR2 SYDVKM. As DNA, the CDR3 is TGTGCCAGCCCTGTCCCGAACACCGGGGAGCTGTTTTTT. Translating gives CASPVPNTGELFF.

CDR3 amino acids: CASSTGGSGGYTF. CDR3 in DNA: TGTGCCAGCAGTACGGGGGGCTCCGGAGGCTACACCTTC. The chain employs TRBV6-5 and TRBJ1-2; a possible D gene is TRBD1 (6 bases). V lost 5 bases and J lost 8, with 15 bases in between. The CDR3 runs to 13 residues. Per germline, CDR1 MNHEY and CDR2 SVGAGI.

The chain uses TRBV5-5 and TRBJ2-1, with D perhaps matching TRBD2 (6 bases). The CDR3 loop spans 16 amino acids. V dropped 4 bases and J dropped 1 base, with 15 bases sitting between them. CDR1 is SGHKS, CDR2 YYEKEE, per germline (reference sequence). The CDR3 here is CASSPSEGRSYNEQFF. In DNA, the CDR3 is TGTGCCAGCAGCCCGTCAGAGGGGAGGTCCTACAATGAGCAGTTCTTC.

This chain links TRBV5-6 with TRBJ1-5, with 7 bases that match TRBD1. The germline CDR1 and CDR2 sequences are SGHDT and YYEEEE. This CDR3 has 18 residues. The junction had 11 bases not matched to a gene; V was cut back by 1 base and J by 1 base. CDR3 protein: CASSLHREGGESNQPQHF. Here the CDR3 DNA reads TGTGCCAGCAGCTTGCACAGGGAAGGGGGCGAAAGCAATCAGCCCCAGCATTTT. The full variable domain, its missing parts supplied by reference TRBV5-6 and TRBJ1-5, is DAGVTQSPTHLIKTRGQQVTLRCSPKSGHDTVSWYQQALGQGPQFIFQYYEEEERQRGNFPDRFSGHQFPNYSSELNVNALLLGDSALYLCASSLHREGGESNQPQHFGDGTRLSIL.

V gene TRBV7-9 combines with J gene TRBJ2-3; 15 nucleotides match TRBD2. This CDR3 contains 17 residues. Germline V gives CDR1 SEHNR, CDR2 FQNEAQ (reference sequence). The ends lost 5 bases at V and 8 bases at J; junction bases unmatched: 11. The chain's CDR3 is CASSDLGTSGRSVTQYF. DNA of the CDR3: TGTGCCAGCAGCGACCTAGGGACTAGCGGGAGGTCGGTTACGCAGTATTTT. Based on the CDR3 plus reference TRBV7-9 and TRBJ2-3, the full variable domain is DTGVSQNPRHKITKRGQNVTFRCDPISEHNRLYWYRQTLGQGPEFLTYFQNEAQLEKSRLLSDRFSAERPKGSFSTLEIQRTEQGDSAMYLCASSDLGTSGRSVTQYFGPGTRLTVL.

This chain uses TRBV7-2 with TRBJ2-2; no firm D call. Trimming removed 3 bases at V and 5 bases at J, with 4 bases between. The germline CDR1 and CDR2 sequences are SGHTA and FQGNSA. The length of the CDR3 is 12 residues. CDR3 sequence (DNA): TGTGCCAGCAGCTTCCTTACCGGGGAGCTGTTTTTT. Amino acid sequence: CASSFLTGELFF.

V and J are TRBV15 and TRBJ1-3, with D possibly matching TRBD1 (5 bases). Germline CDR1 LNHNV, CDR2 YYDKDF (reference sequence). This CDR3 comprises 17 residues. V was cut by 3 bases and J by 0 bases, with 15 bases left in between. The CDR3, as DNA: TGTGCCACCAGCAGGATACAACAGGTCGGCTCTGGAAACACCATATATTTT. Protein sequence: CATSRIQQVGSGNTIYF.

The genes are TRBV29-1 and TRBJ2-2; tentatively, D is TRBD2 (6 bases). The CDR3 is 12 residues long. Deletions cut 4 bases from V and 13 bases from J, with 16 bases between. Germline CDR1 is SQVTM and CDR2 is ANQGSEA. The chain's CDR3 is CSVGGTRGGLFF. CDR3 DNA: TGCAGCGTTGGAGGGACGCGGGGAGGGCTGTTTTTT.

The genes are TRBV9 and TRBJ1-1; no clear D gene. The V end lost 1 base, the J end lost 3 bases, and 7 bases lay between the germline ends. This CDR3 comprises 13 residues. Germline assignment: CDR1 SGDLS and CDR2 YYNGEE. The CDR3 loop is CASSVQAYTEAFF. The CDR3 region has the DNA TGTGCCAGCAGCGTACAGGCTTACACTGAAGCTTTCTTT. The full variable domain, rest sourced from reference TRBV9 and TRBJ1-1, is DSGVTQTPKHLITATGQRVTLRCSPRSGDLSVYWYQQSLDQGLQFLIQYYNGEERAKGNILERFSAQQFPDLHSELNLSSLELGDSALYFCASSVQAYTEAFFGQGTRLTVV.

This rearrangement joins TRBV5-6 to TRBJ2-2, with TRBD1 identical over 7 bases. V was pared by 3 bases and J by 5 bases, with 7 bases of the junction left unmatched. CDR3 length: 15 amino acids. Germline V gives CDR1 SGHDT, CDR2 YYEEEE. CDR3 DNA: TGTGCCAGCAGCTCTTACAGGGGAAGAACCGGGGAGCTGTTTTTT. Protein product: CASSSYRGRTGELFF. The full variable domain, with the rest looked up from reference TRBV5-6 and TRBJ2-2, is DAGVTQSPTHLIKTRGQQVTLRCSPKSGHDTVSWYQQALGQGPQFIFQYYEEEERQRGNFPDRFSGHQFPNYSSELNVNALLLGDSALYLCASSSYRGRTGELFFGEGSRLTVL.

This sequence joins TRBV6-6 and TRBJ1-2; possible D gene TRBD1, 5 bases. Germline V gene lookup returns CDR1 MNHNY and CDR2 SVGAGI (reference sequence). The CDR3 sequence is 16 residues long. The ends were cut back, 0 bases at V and 0 bases at J, with 11 bases in the middle. CDR3 in DNA: TGTGCCAGCAGTTACTCACGCGACAGAGCTAACTATGGCTACACCTTC. It yields the protein CASSYSRDRANYGYTF.

This clone was seen once. The chain combines TRBV29-1 with TRBJ2-7, with D perhaps matching TRBD1 (5 bases). The CDR3 length is 12 residues. Germline CDR1 SQVTM, CDR2 ANQGSEA. V was trimmed by 0 bases and J by 7 bases, leaving 10 bases between them. The CDR3 coding sequence is TGCAGCGTTGAAGACAGGGTTGGAGAGCAGTACTTC. Translation: CSVEDRVGEQYF.

The rearrangement joins TRBV5-6 to TRBJ1-2; the D is unclear. Trimming removed 2 bases from V and 6 bases from J, with 8 bases in between. The CDR3 consists of 12 residues. Germline lookup yields CDR1 SGHDT and CDR2 YYEEEE. The CDR3: CASSFRLDGYTF. CDR3 DNA: TGTGCCAGCAGCTTTAGACTAGATGGCTACACCTTC.

V is TRBV9 and J is TRBJ2-1, with a possible D match to TRBD1 (5 bases). There are 15 residues in the CDR3. Germline values: CDR1 SGDLS, CDR2 YYNGEE. Trimming left V 4 bases short and J 1 base short, with 12 bases between. CDR3 bases: TGTGCCAGCAGCCTTACCCAGGGTTCCTACAATGAGCAGTTCTTC. It yields the protein CASSLTQGSYNEQFF.